The 29 T cell receptor beta chains below all came from one sample that was sequenced in a study of shared clonotypes between healthy human individuals. TCRdb keeps only in-frame clones here, not all; method: immunoSEQ multiplex PCR. In the table there are some 2,000,000 clones, around 95% of which are singletons. The specimen was naive CD4+ T cells sorted from blood. Subset given: CD45RA+ positively selected. The receptors derive from a man younger than 35 in good health.

For this clone: Other nucleotide sequences from this sample produce the same CDR3. The chain uses TRBV7-2 and TRBJ2-7, with D hard to call. Germline V CDR1 and CDR2: SGHTA, FQGNSA. V gave up 4 bases and J gave up 0 bases, with 4 bases separating them. The CDR3 covers 12 residues. The chain's CDR3 is CASSSTSYEQYF. The CDR3 DNA reads TGTGCCAGCAGCTCAACCTCCTACGAGCAGTACTTC.

The chain links TRBV7-2 to TRBJ1-1, with a weak D call TRBD1 (6 bases). This CDR3 is built from 15 residues. Germline CDR1 and CDR2: SGHTA and FQGNSA. V was pared by 2 bases and J by 1 base, with 11 bases between. The CDR3: CASSLTGMENTEAFF. DNA for the CDR3: TGTGCCAGCAGCTTAACAGGGATGGAGAACACTGAAGCTTTCTTT.

This rearrangement joins TRBV30 to TRBJ2-2, with 8 bases matching TRBD1. The trim removed 4 bases at V and 4 bases at J, leaving 5 bases unmatched. There are 14 residues in the CDR3. Germline V CDR1 and CDR2: GTSNPN, SVGIG (reference sequence). For the CDR3, the DNA is TGTGCCTGGACCCCAGGGGGCGTCACCGGGGAGCTGTTTTTT. Its protein product is CAWTPGGVTGELFF.

This chain joins TRBV29-1 and TRBJ2-7; D uncertain. CDR3 length equals 12 residues. From germline, CDR1 is SQVTM and CDR2 ANQGSEA. V lost 2 bases and J lost 6, with 11 bases in between. Here the CDR3 reads CSVEQSGIEQYF. DNA for the CDR3: TGCAGCGTTGAACAGTCCGGCATCGAGCAGTACTTC.

This clone was observed once. The chain has TRBV6-1 and TRBJ1-1; D is possibly TRBD1 (6 bases). This CDR3 is 14 amino acids long. Germline loops: CDR1 MNHNS, CDR2 SASEGT. V lost 6 bases and J lost 4, with 15 bases in between. The CDR3 sequence: CASSYSGEGTEAFF. For the CDR3, the DNA is TGTGCCAGCAGCTATTCAGGGGAGGGCACTGAAGCTTTCTTT.

About this clone itself: Within the sample, other DNA sequences also encode this same CDR3. This rearrangement joins TRBV18 to TRBJ2-5, with D perhaps TRBD1 (5 bases). This CDR3 spans 13 amino acids. Germline V gene sequence: CDR1 KGHSH, CDR2 LQKENI. V lost 3 bases to trimming and J lost 1 base, with 6 bases between them. The CDR3 DNA reads TGTGCCAGCTCACCGACAGCCCAAGAGACCCAGTACTTC. Its protein product is CASSPTAQETQYF.

The chain carries TRBV7-2 and TRBJ2-5; 11 bases line up with TRBD2. The germline V gene has CDR1 SGHTA and CDR2 FQGNSA. Germline trimming cut 1 base from V and 5 bases from J; bases unmatched to any gene: 9. The CDR3 has 17 amino acids. CDR3 sequence reads: CASSLVGSGRARETQYF. The CDR3 DNA is TGTGCCAGCAGCTTAGTCGGTAGCGGGAGGGCCCGGGAGACCCAGTACTTC.

The genes are TRBV6-1 and TRBJ2-3; 11 bases align to TRBD2. Germline V lookup: CDR1 MNHNS, CDR2 SASEGT. This CDR3 has 18 residues. V was pared by 1 base and J by 0 bases, with 6 bases of the junction left unmatched. CDR3 residues: CASSEGLAGRPSTDTQYF. The CDR3 coding sequence is TGTGCCAGCAGTGAAGGACTAGCGGGGCGACCTAGCACAGATACGCAGTATTTT.

The chain joins TRBV7-2 to TRBJ2-5; TRBD2 matches 9 bases. V shed 3 bases and J 4 bases; nucleotides not matched to a gene: 6. The CDR3 has 15 residues. Germline V gene data show CDR1 as SGHTA and CDR2 as FQGNSA. CDR3 sequence: CASSLSRGGVETQYF. Written as DNA, the CDR3 is TGTGCCAGCAGCTTGTCGCGGGGGGGCGTAGAGACCCAGTACTTC. The variable domain in full, completed from reference TRBV7-2 and TRBJ2-5, reads GAGVSQSPSNKVTEKGKDVELRCDPISGHTALYWYRQSLGQGLEFLIYFQGNSAPDKSGLPSDRFSAERTGGSVSTLTIQRTQQEDSAVYLCASSLSRGGVETQYFGPGTRLLVL.

In this sample, this clone turned up a few times. J is TRBJ1-5 and V is TRBV19; D remains unclear. Germline CDR1 reads LNHDA; CDR2 reads SQIVND (reference sequence). The V end lost 10 bases, the J end lost 0 bases, and 16 bases lay between the germline ends. This CDR3 has 15 residues. The CDR3 bases are TGTGCCACCTCTCGGACGTCCGATAGCAATCAGCCCCAGCATTTT. The encoded protein is CATSRTSDSNQPQHF.

V is TRBV29-1 and J is TRBJ2-1; TRBD2 might be the D (5 bases). V was cut by 2 bases and J by 7 bases, with 15 bases left in between. The CDR3 extends over 14 amino acids. Germline lookup yields CDR1 SQVTM and CDR2 ANQGSEA. The CDR3 spells CSVEFEGRRNEQFF. CDR3 DNA: TGCAGCGTTGAATTCGAGGGTCGGAGAAATGAGCAGTTCTTC.

In its sample, this clone was seen once. The junction does not match germline at one end; this may be a read error. This chain links TRBV7-7 with TRBJ2-2; D unclear. Germline CDR1 reads SSHAT; CDR2 reads FNYEAQ (reference sequence). The CDR3 extends over 12 amino acids. The CDR3 nucleotides are TGTGCTAGCAGCCAAGTAACCGGGGAGCTGTTTTTT. Its translation is CASSQVTGELFF.

V and J are TRBV5-6 and TRBJ2-3, with 9 bases aligning to TRBD2. V shed 4 bases and J 1 base; nucleotides not matched to a gene: 7. The CDR3 has 16 amino acids. CDR1 and CDR2 from the germline V gene are SGHDT and YYEEEE. This CDR3 is CASSVSLAGGTDTQYF. The CDR3 nucleotides read TGTGCCAGCAGCGTATCTTTAGCGGGAGGCACAGATACGCAGTATTTT.

This clone came up once. This sequence joins TRBV6-5 and TRBJ2-3, with unresolved D. Germline CDR1 MNHEY, CDR2 SVGAGI. V was pared by 8 bases and J by 5 bases, with 11 bases between. This CDR3 spans 12 amino acids. The CDR3, as DNA: TGTGCCAGCCTCTCGAGACGAGATACGCAGTATTTT. The encoded protein is CASLSRRDTQYF.

Worth noting for this clone: The junction does not match germline at one end; this may be a read error. The V and J genes are TRBV5-1 and TRBJ2-7, with D possibly called TRBD1 or TRBD2 (5 bases each). The CDR3 covers 17 residues. Looked up from germline, CDR1 is SGHRS and CDR2 is YFSETQ. CDR3 coding DNA: TGCGCCAGCAGTTTGGGGACGAGCGGTCGGAGCTCCTACGAGCAGTACTTC. The encoded protein is CASSLGTSGRSSYEQYF.

V and J are TRBV9 and TRBJ2-5; 8 nucleotides agree with TRBD2. Germline loops: CDR1 SGDLS, CDR2 YYNGEE. With V trimmed by 0 bases and J by 4 bases, 5 bases remained unmatched. The CDR3 sequence is 15 residues long. This chain's CDR3 is CASSVGGLAAETQYF. The CDR3 coding sequence is TGTGCCAGCAGCGTAGGCGGACTAGCAGCAGAGACCCAGTACTTC.

The chain recombines TRBV29-1 with TRBJ2-1; TRBD1 is a possible D gene (6 bases). The CDR3 spans 14 residues. From germline, CDR1 is SQVTM and CDR2 ANQGSEA. V lost 3 bases to trimming and J lost 2 bases, with 11 bases between them. This CDR3 reads CSVDTRGPYNEQFF. In DNA, the CDR3 is TGCAGCGTTGACACCAGGGGACCCTACAATGAGCAGTTCTTC.

This clone was observed once. The sample holds other DNA sequences that translate to the same CDR3. The chain is built from TRBV10-1 and TRBJ1-5; D remains ambiguous. The V gene's germline CDR1 is WNHNN and CDR2 SYGVQD (reference sequence). The CDR3 length is 13 residues. Between the trimmed V and J ends, which lost 4 bases and 1 base, there was a span of 5 bases. The CDR3 DNA reads TGCGCCAGCAGTGGAGGGAGCAATCAGCCCCAGCATTTT. Translated: CASSGGSNQPQHF.

The chain employs TRBV6-5 and TRBJ2-1, with a tentative D call TRBD1 (6 bases). CDR1 and CDR2 (germline): MNHEY, SVGAGI. The CDR3 runs 15 residues. V dropped 2 bases and J dropped 8 bases, with 16 bases sitting between them. In nucleotides, the CDR3 is TGTGCCAGCAGTTACCGACAGGTCTTACCGCATGAGCAGTTCTTC. As protein: CASSYRQVLPHEQFF.

This chain links TRBV4-1 with TRBJ1-2, with 9 bases aligning to TRBD1. With V trimmed by 7 bases and J by 4 bases, 13 bases remained unmatched. This CDR3 has 16 amino acids. The germline V gene has CDR1 MGHRA and CDR2 YSYEKL. The DNA of the CDR3 is TGCGCCAGCAACATCCCGGGACAGGGTTTTGGCTATGGCTACACCTTC. Protein: CASNIPGQGFGYGYTF.

This clone came up a few times. This rearrangement joins TRBV10-3 to TRBJ1-6, with a possible D match to TRBD1 (6 bases). Germline lookup yields CDR1 ENHRY and CDR2 SYGVKD. The length of the CDR3 is 15 residues. V was cut by 4 bases and J by 8 bases, with 15 bases left in between. In DNA, the CDR3 is TGTGCCATCAGTGTGGCAGGGGATGGGGATTCACCCCTCCACTTT. Protein: CAISVAGDGDSPLHF.

The rearrangement joins TRBV19 to TRBJ1-4; 9 bases align to TRBD1. With 7 bases clipped from V and 4 bases from J, the junction kept 10 bases outside the gene matches. The CDR3 is 16 amino acids. Germline values: CDR1 LNHDA, CDR2 SQIVND (reference sequence). CDR3 protein: CASTATDRGFNEKLFF. The CDR3 bases are TGTGCCAGTACCGCGACGGACAGGGGTTTTAATGAAAAACTGTTTTTT. Drawing the rest from reference TRBV19 and TRBJ1-4, the complete variable domain is DGGITQSPKYLFRKEGQNVTLSCEQNLNHDAMYWYRQDPGQGLRLIYYSQIVNDFQKGDIAEGYSVSREKKESFPLTVTSAQKNPTAFYLCASTATDRGFNEKLFFGSGTQLSVL.

Remarks on this clone: The junction differs from germline at one of its ends, possibly a read error. This chain uses TRBV7-7 with TRBJ2-7; D might be TRBD1 or TRBD2, each matching 5 bases. Germline loops: CDR1 SSHAT, CDR2 FNYEAQ (reference sequence). The CDR3 contains 14 residues. The CDR3 DNA reads TGTGCTAGCAGCTTAGCGCAGGGAACCTACGAGCAGTACTTC. Translating it yields CASSLAQGTYEQYF.

With respect to this clone: One junction end disagrees with the germline gene, perhaps due to a read error. The J gene is TRBJ2-1, the V gene TRBV2; tentatively, D is TRBD1 (6 bases). This CDR3 region has 12 residues. The germline V gene encodes CDR1 SNHLY and CDR2 FYNNEI. The CDR3 DNA sequence: TGTGCCAGCAGGGGACGGGCAGGGGAGATAGTCTTC. Its protein is CASRGRAGEIVF.

The chain joins TRBV28 to TRBJ1-2; 7 bases align to TRBD1. The CDR3 runs 16 residues. Losses at the gene ends were 1 base for V and 4 bases for J; bases not matched to a gene: 9. In germline, CDR1 is MDHEN, CDR2 SYDVKM. CDR3 in DNA: TGTGCCAGCAGTTTATTGACAGGGCGGGTTCTCTATGGCTACACCTTC. Translated: CASSLLTGRVLYGYTF.

J is TRBJ1-5 and V is TRBV7-9; D not certain. Germline lookup yields CDR1 SEHNR and CDR2 FQNEAQ (reference sequence). V gave up 1 base and J gave up 3 bases, with 7 bases separating them. The CDR3 runs to 14 residues. As DNA, the CDR3 is TGTGCCAGCAGCTTAGGGACCAACAATCAGCCCCAGCATTTT. Translation gives CASSLGTNNQPQHF.

Comments on this clone: Other nucleotide sequences in the sample specify the same CDR3. The chain is built from TRBV6-1 and TRBJ2-7; a weak D match, TRBD1 (6 bases). The germline CDR1 and CDR2 sequences are MNHNS and SASEGT. The CDR3 consists of 12 residues. Trimming left V 4 bases short and J 3 bases short, with 7 bases between. The chain's CDR3 is CASSVQGYEQYF. The CDR3 nucleotides are TGTGCCAGCAGTGTACAGGGCTACGAGCAGTACTTC.

This clone was found once. This chain uses TRBV6-1 with TRBJ1-5; maybe TRBD1 (5 bases). Deletions cut 2 bases from V and 0 bases from J, with 14 bases between. The V gene's germline CDR1 is MNHNS and CDR2 SASEGT. The CDR3 is 17 residues long. The CDR3 is CASSEWGSRISNQPQHF. The CDR3, as DNA: TGTGCCAGCAGTGAATGGGGGAGCCGGATTAGCAATCAGCCCCAGCATTTT.

The rearrangement joins TRBV25-1 to TRBJ1-1, with a possible D match to TRBD1 (5 bases). The ends were cut back, 5 bases at V and 1 base at J, with 11 bases in the middle. Germline V gives CDR1 MGHDK, CDR2 SYGVNS. This CDR3 comprises 14 residues. Written as DNA, the CDR3 is TGTGCCAGCAGTCGCGCAGGGACGAACACTGAAGCTTTCTTT. It specifies CASSRAGTNTEAFF.